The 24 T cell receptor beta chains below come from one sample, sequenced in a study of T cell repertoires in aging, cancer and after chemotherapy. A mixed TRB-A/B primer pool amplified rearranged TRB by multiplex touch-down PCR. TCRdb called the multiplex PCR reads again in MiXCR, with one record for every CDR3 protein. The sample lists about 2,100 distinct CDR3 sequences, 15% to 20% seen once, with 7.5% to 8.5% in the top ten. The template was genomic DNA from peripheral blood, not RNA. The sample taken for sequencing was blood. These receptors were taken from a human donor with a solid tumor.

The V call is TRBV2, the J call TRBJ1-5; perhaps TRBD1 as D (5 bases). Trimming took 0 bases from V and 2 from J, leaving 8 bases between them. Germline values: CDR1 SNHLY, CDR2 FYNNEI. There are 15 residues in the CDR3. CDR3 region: CASSEARVGNQPQHF. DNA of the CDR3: TGTGCCAGCAGTGAAGCCAGGGTAGGCAATCAGCCCCAGCATTTT.

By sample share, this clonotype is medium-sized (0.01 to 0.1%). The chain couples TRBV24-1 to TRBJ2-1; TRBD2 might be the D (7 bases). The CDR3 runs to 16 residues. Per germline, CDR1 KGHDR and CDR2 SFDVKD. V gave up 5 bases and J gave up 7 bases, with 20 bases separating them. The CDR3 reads CATSVDLFGGRNEQFF. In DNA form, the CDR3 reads TGTGCCACCAGTGTTGATCTTTTCGGGGGGCGGAATGAGCAGTTCTTC.

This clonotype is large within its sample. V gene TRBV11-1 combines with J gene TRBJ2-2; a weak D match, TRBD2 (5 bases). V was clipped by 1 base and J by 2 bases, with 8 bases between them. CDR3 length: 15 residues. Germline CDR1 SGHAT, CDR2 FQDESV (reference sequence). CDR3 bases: TGTGCCAGCAGCTTAGTACGGGGAAACACCGGGGAGCTGTTTTTT. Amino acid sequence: CASSLVRGNTGELFF.

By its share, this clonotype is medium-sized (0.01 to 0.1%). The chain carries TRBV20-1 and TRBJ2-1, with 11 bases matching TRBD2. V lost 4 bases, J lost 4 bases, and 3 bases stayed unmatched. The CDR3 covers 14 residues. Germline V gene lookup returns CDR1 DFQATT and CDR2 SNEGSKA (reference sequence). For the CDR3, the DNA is TGCAGTGCTAAGGGACTAGCGGATTACAATGAGCAGTTCTTC. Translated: CSAKGLADYNEQFF.

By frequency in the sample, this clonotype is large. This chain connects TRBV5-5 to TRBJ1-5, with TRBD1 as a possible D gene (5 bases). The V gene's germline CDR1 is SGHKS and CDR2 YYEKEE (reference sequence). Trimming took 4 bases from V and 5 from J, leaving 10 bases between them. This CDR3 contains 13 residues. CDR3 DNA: TGTGCCAGCAGCGGGGGGGGACATCAGCCCCAGCATTTT. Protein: CASSGGGHQPQHF.

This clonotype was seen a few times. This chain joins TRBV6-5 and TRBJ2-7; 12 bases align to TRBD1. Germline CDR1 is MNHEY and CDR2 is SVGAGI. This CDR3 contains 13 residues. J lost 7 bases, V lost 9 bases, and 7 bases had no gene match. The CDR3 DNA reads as TGTGCCAGTACCCGGGACAGGGGGCGAGAGCAGTACTTC. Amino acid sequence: CASTRDRGREQYF.

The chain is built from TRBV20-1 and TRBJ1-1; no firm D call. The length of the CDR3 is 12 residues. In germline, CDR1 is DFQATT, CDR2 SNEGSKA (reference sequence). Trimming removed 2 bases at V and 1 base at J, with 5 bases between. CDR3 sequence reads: CSARRGNTEAFF. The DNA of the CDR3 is TGCAGTGCTAGACGGGGGAACACTGAAGCTTTCTTT.

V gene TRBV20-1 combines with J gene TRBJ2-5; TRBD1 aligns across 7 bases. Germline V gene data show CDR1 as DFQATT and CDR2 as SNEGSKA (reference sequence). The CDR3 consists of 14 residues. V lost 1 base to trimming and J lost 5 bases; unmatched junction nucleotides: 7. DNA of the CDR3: TGCAGTGCTAGAGGAGGGACAGAGCGGGAGACCCAGTACTTC. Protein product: CSARGGTERETQYF.

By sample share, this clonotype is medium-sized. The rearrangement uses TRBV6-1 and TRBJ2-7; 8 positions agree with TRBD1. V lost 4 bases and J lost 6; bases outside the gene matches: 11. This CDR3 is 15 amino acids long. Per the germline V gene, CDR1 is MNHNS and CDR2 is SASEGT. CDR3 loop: CASSALSRDRSEQYF. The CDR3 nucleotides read TGTGCCAGCAGTGCCCTGTCCCGGGACAGGTCCGAGCAGTACTTC.

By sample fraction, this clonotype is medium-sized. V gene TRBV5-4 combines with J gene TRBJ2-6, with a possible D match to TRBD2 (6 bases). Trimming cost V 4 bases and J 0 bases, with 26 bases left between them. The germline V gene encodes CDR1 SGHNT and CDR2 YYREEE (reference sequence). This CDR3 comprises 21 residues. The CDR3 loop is CASSLGKVSGTAASGANVLTF. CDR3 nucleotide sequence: TGTGCCAGCAGCCTGGGGAAGGTGTCCGGGACTGCCGCCTCTGGGGCCAACGTCCTGACTTTC.

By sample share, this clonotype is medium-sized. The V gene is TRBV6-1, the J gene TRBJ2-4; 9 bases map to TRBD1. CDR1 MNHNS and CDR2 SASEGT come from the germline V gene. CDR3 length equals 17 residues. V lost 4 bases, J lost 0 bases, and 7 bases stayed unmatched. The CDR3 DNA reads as TGTGCCAGCAGTGGAGGGACAGGGCCAATAGCCAAAAACATTCAGTACTTC. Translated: CASSGGTGPIAKNIQYF.

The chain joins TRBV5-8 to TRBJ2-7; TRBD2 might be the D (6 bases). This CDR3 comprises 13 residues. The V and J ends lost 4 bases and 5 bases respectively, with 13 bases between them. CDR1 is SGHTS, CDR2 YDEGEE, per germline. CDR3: CASSLGEANEQYF. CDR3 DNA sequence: TGTGCCAGCAGCCTCGGGGAGGCCAACGAGCAGTACTTC.

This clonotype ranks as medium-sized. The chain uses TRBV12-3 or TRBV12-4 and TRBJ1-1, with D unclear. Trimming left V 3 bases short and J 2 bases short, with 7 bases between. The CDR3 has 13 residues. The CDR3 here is CASSFSSNTEAFF. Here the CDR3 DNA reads TGTGCCAGCAGTTTCTCCAGTAACACTGAAGCTTTCTTT.

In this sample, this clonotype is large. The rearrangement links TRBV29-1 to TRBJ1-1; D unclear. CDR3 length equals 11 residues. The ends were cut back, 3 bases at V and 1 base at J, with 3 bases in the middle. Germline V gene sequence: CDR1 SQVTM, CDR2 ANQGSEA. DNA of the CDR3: TGCAGCGTTGAGGGGAACACTGAAGCTTTCTTT. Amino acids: CSVEGNTEAFF.

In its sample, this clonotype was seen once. Here the CDR3 reads CASSSLRDATEAFF. The CDR3 DNA sequence: TGTGCCAGCAGCTCGCTGCGGGACGCCACTGAAGCTTTCTTT. The chain carries TRBV7-9 and TRBJ1-1; perhaps TRBD1 as D (5 bases). The V end lost 4 bases, the J end lost 4 bases, and 13 bases lay between the germline ends. Germline CDR1 reads SEHNR; CDR2 reads FQNEAQ (reference sequence). There are 14 residues in the CDR3.

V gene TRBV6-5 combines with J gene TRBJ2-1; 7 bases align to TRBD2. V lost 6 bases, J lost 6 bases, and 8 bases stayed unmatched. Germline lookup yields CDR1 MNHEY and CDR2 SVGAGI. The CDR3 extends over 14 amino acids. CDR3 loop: CASSPVGGSNEQFF. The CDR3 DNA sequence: TGTGCCAGCAGCCCGGTGGGGGGGAGCAATGAGCAGTTCTTC.

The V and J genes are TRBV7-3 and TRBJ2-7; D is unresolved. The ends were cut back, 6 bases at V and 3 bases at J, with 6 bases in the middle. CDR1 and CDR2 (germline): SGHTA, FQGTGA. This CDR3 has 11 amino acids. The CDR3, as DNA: TGTGCCAGCAGTGACGGCTACGAGCAGTACTTC. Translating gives CASSDGYEQYF.

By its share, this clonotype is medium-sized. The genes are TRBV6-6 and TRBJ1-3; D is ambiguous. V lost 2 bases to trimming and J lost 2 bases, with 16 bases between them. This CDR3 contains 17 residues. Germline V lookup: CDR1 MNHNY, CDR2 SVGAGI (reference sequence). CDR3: CASSYAPLPEPGNTIYF. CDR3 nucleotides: TGTGCCAGCAGTTACGCCCCCCTGCCCGAGCCTGGAAACACCATATATTTT.

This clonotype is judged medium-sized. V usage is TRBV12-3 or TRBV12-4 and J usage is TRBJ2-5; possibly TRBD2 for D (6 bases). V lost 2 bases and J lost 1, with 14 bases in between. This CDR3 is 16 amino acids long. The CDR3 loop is CASSLIRGGLQETQYF. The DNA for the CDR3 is TGTGCCAGCAGTTTAATTCGGGGAGGACTCCAAGAGACCCAGTACTTC.

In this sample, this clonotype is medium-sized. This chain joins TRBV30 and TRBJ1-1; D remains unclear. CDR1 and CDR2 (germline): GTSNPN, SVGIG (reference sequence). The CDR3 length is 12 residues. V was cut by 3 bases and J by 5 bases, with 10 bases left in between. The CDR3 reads CAWRPGRTEAFF. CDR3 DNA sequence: TGTGCCTGGAGGCCCGGGAGAACTGAAGCTTTCTTT. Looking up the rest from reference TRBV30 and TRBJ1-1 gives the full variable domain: SQTIHQWPATLVQPVGSPLSLECTVEGTSNPNLYWYRQAAGRGLQLLFYSVGIGQISSEVPQNLSASRPQDRQFILSSKKLLLSDSGFYLCAWRPGRTEAFFGQGTRLTVV.

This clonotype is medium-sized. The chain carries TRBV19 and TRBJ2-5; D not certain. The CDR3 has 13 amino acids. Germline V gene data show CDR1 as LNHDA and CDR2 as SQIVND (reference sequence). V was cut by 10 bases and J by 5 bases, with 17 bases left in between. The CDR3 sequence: CATEGLGSETQYF. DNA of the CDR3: TGTGCCACTGAAGGCCTAGGGTCGGAGACCCAGTACTTC.

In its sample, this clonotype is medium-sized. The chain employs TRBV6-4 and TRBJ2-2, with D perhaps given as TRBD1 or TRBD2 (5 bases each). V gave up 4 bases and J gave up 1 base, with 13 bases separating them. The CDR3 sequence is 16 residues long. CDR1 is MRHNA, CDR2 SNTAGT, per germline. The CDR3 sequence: CASSAEGLGNTGELFF. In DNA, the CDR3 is TGTGCCAGCAGTGCTGAGGGGTTAGGGAACACCGGGGAGCTGTTTTTT.

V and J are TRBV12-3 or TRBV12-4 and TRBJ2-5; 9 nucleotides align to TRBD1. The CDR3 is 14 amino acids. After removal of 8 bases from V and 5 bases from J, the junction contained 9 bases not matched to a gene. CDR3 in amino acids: CASGGDRDLETQYF. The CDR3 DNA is TGTGCCAGCGGGGGGGACAGGGACTTGGAGACCCAGTACTTC.

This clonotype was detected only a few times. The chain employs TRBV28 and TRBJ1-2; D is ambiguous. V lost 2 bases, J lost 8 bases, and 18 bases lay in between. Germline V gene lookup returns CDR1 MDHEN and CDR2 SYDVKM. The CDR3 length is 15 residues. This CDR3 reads CASSLTKGVAGGYTF. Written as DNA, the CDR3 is TGTGCCAGCAGTTTAACTAAGGGTGTGGCGGGGGGCTACACCTTC.